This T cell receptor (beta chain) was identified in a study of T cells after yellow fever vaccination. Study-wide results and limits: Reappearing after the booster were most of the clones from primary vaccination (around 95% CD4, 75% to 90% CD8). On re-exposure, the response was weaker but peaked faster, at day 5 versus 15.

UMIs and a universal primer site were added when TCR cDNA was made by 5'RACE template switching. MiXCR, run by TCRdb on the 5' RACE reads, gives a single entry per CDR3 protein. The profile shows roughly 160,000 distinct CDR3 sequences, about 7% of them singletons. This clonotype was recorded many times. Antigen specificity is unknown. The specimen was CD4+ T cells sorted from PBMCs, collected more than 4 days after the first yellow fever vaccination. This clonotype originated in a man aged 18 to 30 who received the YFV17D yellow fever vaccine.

The CDR3 protein is CASLRQGQANTGELFF. DNA for the CDR3: TGTGCCAGTCTACGACAGGGCCAAGCGAACACCGGGGAGCTGTTTTTT. The chain recombines TRBV12-3 or TRBV12-4 with TRBJ2-2; the match to TRBD1 covers 7 bases. The CDR3 is 16 residues long. J gave up 0 bases and V 9 bases, and 10 bases lay outside the gene matches.